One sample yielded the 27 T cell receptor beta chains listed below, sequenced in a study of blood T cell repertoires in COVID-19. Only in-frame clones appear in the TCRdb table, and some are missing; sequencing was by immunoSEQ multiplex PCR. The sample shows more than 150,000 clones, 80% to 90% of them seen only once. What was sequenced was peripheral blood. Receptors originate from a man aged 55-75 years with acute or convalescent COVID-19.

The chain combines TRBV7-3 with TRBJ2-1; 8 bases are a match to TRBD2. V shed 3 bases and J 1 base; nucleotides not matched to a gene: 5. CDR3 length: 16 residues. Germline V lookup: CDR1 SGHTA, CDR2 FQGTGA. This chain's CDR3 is CASSFAGLASYNEQFF. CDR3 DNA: TGTGCCAGCAGCTTCGCCGGACTAGCTTCCTACAATGAGCAGTTCTTC.

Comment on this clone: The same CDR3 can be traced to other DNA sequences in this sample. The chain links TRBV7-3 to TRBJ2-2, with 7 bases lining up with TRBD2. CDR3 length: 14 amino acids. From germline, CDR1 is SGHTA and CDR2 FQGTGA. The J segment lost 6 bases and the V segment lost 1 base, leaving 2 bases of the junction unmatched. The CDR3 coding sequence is TGTGCCAGCAGCTTAAGCGGGAGTGCCGGGGAGCTGTTTTTT. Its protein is CASSLSGSAGELFF. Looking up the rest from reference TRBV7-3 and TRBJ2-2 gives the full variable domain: GAGVSQTPSNKVTEKGKYVELRCDPISGHTALYWYRQSLGQGPEFLIYFQGTGAADDSGLPNDRFFAVRPEGSVSTLKIQRTERGDSAVYLCASSLSGSAGELFFGEGSRLTVL.

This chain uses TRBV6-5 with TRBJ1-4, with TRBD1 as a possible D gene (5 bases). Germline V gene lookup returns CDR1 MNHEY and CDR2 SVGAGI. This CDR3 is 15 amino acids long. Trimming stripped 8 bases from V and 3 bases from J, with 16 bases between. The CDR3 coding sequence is TGTGCCAGCGCCCTTGGCGGGGCGGCTAATGAAAAACTGTTTTTT. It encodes CASALGGAANEKLFF.

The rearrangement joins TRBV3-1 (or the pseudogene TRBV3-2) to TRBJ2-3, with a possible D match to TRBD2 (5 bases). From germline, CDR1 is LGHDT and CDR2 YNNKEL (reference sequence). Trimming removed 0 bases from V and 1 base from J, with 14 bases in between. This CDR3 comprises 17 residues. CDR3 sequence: CASSQDTRVGGTDTQYF. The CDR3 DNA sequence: TGTGCCAGCAGCCAAGATACGAGGGTGGGAGGCACAGATACGCAGTATTTT.

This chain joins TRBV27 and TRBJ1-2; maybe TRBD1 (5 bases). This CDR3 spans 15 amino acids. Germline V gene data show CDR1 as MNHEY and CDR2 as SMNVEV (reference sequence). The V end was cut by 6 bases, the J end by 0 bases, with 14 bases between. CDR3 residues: CASRTRTLPNYGYTF. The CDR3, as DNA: TGTGCCAGCAGGACCAGGACACTCCCTAACTATGGCTACACCTTC.

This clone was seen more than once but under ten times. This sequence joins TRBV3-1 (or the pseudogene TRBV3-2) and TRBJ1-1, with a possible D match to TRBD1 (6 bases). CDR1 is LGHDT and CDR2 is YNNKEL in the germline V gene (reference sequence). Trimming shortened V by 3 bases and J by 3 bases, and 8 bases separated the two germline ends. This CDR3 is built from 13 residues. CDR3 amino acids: CASSQGADTEAFF. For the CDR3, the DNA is TGTGCCAGCAGCCAGGGGGCGGACACTGAAGCTTTCTTT.

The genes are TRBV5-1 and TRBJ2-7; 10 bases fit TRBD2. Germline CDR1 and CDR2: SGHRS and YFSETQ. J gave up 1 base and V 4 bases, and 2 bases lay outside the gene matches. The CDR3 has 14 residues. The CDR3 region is CASSPTSGSYEQYF. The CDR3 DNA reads TGCGCCAGCAGCCCGACTAGCGGGTCCTACGAGCAGTACTTC.

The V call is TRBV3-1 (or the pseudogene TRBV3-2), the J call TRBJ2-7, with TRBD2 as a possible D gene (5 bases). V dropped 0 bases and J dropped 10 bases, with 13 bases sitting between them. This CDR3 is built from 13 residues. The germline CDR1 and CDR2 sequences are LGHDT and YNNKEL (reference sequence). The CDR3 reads CASSQDLRSGQYF. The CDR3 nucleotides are TGTGCCAGCAGCCAAGATTTGAGAAGCGGCCAGTACTTC.

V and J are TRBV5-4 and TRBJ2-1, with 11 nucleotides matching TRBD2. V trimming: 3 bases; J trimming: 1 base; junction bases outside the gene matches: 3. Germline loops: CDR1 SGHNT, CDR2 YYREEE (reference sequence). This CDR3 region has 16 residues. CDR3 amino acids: CASSSLAGGSYNEQFF. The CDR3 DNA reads TGTGCCAGCAGCTCCCTAGCGGGGGGATCCTACAATGAGCAGTTCTTC.

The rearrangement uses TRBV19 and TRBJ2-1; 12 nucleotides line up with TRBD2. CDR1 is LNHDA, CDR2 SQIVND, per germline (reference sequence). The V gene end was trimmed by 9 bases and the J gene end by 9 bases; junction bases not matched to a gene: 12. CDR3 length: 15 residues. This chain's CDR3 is CASGGLAGGPGEQFF. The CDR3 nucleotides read TGTGCCAGCGGCGGCCTAGCGGGAGGGCCGGGTGAGCAGTTCTTC.

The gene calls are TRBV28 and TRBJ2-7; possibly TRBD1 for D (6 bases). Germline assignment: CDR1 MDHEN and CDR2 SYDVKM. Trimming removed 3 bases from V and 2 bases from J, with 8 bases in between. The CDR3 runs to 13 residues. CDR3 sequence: CASSFTGTYEQYF. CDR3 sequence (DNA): TGTGCCAGCAGTTTTACAGGGACCTACGAGCAGTACTTC. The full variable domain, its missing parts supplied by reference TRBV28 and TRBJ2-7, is DVKVTQSSRYLVKRTGEKVFLECVQDMDHENMFWYRQDPGLGLRLIYFSYDVKMKEKGDIPEGYSVSREKKERFSLILESASTNQTSMYLCASSFTGTYEQYFGPGTRLTVT.

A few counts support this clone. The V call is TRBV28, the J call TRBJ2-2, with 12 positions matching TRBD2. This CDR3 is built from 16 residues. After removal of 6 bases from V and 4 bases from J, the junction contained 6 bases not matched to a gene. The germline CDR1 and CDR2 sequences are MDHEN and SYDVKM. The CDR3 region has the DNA TGTGCCAGCAGAAATGGACTAGCGGGACTCACCGGGGAGCTGTTTTTT. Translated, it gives CASRNGLAGLTGELFF.

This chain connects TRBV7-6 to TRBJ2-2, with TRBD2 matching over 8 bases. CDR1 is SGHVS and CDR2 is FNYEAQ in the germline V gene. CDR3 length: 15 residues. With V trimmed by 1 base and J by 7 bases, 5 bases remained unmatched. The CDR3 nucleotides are TGTGCCAGCAGCTTAGGTAGCGGGATGCTCGGGGAGCTGTTTTTT. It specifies CASSLGSGMLGELFF.

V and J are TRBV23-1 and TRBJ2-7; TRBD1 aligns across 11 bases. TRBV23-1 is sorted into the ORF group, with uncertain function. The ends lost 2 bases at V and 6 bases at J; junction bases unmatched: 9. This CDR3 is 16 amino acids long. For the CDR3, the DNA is TGCGCCAGCAGTCAAGATCCTTGGACAGGGGGCCCCGAGCAGTACTTC. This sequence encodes CASSQDPWTGGPEQYF.

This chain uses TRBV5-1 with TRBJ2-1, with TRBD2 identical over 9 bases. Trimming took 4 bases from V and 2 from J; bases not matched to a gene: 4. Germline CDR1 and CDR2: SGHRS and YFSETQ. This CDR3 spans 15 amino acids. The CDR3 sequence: CASSNSGGAYNEQFF. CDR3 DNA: TGCGCCAGCAGCAATAGCGGGGGTGCCTACAATGAGCAGTTCTTC.

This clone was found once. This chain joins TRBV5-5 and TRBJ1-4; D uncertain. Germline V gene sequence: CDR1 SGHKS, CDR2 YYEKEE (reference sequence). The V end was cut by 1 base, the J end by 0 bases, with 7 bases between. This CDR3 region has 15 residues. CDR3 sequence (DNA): TGTGCCAGCAGCTTGTTTTCTACAACTAATGAAAAACTGTTTTTT. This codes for CASSLFSTTNEKLFF.

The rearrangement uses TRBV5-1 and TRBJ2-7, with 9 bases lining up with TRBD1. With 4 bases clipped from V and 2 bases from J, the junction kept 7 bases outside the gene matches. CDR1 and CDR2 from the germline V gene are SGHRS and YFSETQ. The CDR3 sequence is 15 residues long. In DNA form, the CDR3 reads TGCGCCAGCAGCCCCTTGGGACAGGGAGCCTACGAGCAGTACTTC. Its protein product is CASSPLGQGAYEQYF.

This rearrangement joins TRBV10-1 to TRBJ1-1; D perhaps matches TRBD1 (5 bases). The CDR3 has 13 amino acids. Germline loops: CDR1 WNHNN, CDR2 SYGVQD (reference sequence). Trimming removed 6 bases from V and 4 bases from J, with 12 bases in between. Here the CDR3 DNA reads TGCGCCAGCAGCGGGGGACGACGCACTGAAGCTTTCTTT. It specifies CASSGGRRTEAFF.

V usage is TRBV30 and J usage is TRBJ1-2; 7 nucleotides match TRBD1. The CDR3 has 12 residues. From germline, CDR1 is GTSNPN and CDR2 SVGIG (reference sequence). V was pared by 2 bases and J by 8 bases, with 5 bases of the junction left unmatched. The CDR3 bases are TGTGCCTGGAGTAGGGGGCGGTGGGGCTACACCTTC. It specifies CAWSRGRWGYTF.

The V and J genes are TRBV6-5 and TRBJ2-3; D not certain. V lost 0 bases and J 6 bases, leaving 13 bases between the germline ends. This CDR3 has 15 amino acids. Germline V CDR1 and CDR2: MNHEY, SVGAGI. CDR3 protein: CASSYSSLLPDTQYF. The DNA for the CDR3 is TGTGCCAGCAGTTACTCGAGCCTGCTCCCCGATACGCAGTATTTT.

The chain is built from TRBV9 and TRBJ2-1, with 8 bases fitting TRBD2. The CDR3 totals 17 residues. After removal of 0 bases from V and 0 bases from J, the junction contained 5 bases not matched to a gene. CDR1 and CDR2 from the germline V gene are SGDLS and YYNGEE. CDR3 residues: CASSVVSGGSSYNEQFF. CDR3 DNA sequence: TGTGCCAGCAGCGTAGTCAGCGGGGGTAGCTCCTACAATGAGCAGTTCTTC.

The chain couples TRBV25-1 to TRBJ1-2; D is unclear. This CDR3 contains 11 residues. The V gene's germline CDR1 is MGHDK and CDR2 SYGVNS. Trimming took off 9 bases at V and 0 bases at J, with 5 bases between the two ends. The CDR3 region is CASQTNYGYTF. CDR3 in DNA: TGTGCCAGTCAGACTAACTATGGCTACACCTTC.

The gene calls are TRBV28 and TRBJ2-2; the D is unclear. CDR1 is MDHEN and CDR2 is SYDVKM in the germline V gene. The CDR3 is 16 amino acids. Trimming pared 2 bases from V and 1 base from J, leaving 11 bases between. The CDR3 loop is CASSLGRRMNTGELFF. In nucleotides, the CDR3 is TGTGCCAGCAGTTTAGGGCGCCGTATGAACACCGGGGAGCTGTTTTTT.

This CDR3 is CASSLFPWSSGSVNEQFF. CDR3 nucleotide sequence: TGCGCCAGCAGCTTGTTCCCTTGGTCTAGCGGGAGTGTAAATGAGCAGTTCTTC. The rearrangement links TRBV5-1 to TRBJ2-1; 10 bases fit TRBD2. This CDR3 has 18 amino acids. CDR1 and CDR2 from the germline V gene are SGHRS and YFSETQ. The V gene end was trimmed by 1 base and the J gene end by 7 bases; junction bases not matched to a gene: 14.

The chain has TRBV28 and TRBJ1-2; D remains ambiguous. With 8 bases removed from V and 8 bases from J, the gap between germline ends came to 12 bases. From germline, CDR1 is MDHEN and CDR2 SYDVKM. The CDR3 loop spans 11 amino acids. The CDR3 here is CASGSRVGYTF. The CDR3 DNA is TGTGCCAGCGGGTCACGGGTGGGCTACACCTTC.

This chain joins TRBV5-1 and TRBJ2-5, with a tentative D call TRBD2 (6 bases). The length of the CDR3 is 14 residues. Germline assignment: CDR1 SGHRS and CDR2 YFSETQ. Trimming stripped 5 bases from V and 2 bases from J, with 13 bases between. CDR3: CASRRGTLQETQYF. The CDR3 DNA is TGCGCCAGCAGACGCGGGACGCTGCAAGAGACCCAGTACTTC.

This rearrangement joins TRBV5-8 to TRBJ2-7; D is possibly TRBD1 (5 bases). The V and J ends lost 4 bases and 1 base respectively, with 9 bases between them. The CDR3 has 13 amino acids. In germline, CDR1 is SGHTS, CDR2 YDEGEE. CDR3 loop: CASSPRVSYEQYF. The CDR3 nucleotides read TGTGCCAGCAGCCCCAGGGTATCCTACGAGCAGTACTTC.